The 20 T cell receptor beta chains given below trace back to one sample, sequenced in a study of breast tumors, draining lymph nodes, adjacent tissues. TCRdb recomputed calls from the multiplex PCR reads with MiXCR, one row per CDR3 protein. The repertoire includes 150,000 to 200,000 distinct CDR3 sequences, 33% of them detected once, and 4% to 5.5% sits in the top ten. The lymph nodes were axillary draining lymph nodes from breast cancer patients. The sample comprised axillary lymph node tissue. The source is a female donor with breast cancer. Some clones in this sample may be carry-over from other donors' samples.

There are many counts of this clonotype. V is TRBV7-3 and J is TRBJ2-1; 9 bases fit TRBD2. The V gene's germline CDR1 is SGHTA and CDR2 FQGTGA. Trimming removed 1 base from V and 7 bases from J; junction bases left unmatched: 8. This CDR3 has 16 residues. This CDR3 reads CASSLRGGRAKNEQFF. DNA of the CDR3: TGTGCCAGCAGCTTAAGGGGCGGGAGGGCCAAAAATGAGCAGTTCTTC.

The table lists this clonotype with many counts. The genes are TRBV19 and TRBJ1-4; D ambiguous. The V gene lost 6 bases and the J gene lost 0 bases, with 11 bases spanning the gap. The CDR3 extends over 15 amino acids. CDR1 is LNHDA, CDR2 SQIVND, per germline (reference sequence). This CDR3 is CASRGRKTTNEKLFF. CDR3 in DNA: TGTGCCAGTAGGGGCAGAAAGACAACTAATGAAAAACTGTTTTTT.

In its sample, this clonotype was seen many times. CDR3 region: CAWSYTFNYGYTF. CDR3 nucleotide sequence: TGTGCCTGGAGCTACACCTTTAACTATGGCTACACCTTC. The chain uses TRBV30 and TRBJ1-2; D not resolved. This CDR3 is 13 amino acids long. The germline gives CDR1 GTSNPN, CDR2 SVGIG (reference sequence). V was clipped by 3 bases and J by 1 base, with 9 bases between them.

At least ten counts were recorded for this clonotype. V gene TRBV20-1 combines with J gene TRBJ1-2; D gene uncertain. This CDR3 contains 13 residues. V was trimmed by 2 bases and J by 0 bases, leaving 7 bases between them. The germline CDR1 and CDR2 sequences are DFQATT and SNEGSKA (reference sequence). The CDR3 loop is CSARQDSNYGYTF. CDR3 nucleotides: TGCAGTGCTAGACAGGACTCTAACTATGGCTACACCTTC.

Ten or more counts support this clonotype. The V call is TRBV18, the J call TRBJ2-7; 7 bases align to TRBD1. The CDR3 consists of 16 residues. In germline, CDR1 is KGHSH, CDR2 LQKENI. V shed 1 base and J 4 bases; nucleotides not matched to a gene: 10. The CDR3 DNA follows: TGTGCCAGCTCACCACGCCGTACAGGGGAGACATACGAGCAGTACTTC. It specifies CASSPRRTGETYEQYF.

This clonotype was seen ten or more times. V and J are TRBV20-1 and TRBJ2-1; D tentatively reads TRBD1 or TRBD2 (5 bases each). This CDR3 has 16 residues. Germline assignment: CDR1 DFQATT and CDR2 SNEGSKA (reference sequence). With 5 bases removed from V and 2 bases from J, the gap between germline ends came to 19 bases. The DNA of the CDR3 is TGCAGTGCTGCCCCCGAGGGGAGAGGTACCTACAATGAGCAGTTCTTC. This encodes CSAAPEGRGTYNEQFF.

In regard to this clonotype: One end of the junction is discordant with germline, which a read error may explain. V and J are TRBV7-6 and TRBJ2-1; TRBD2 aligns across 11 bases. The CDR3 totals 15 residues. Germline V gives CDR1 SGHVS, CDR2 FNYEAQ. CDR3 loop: CASSLGSGRANGQLF. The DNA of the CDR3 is TGTGCCAGCAGCTTAGGTAGCGGGAGGGCCAATGGGCAGCTCTTC.

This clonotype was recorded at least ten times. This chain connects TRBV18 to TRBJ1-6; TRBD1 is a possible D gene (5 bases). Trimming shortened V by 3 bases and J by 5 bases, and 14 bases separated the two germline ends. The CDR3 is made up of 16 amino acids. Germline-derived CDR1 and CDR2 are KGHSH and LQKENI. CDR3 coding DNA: TGTGCCAGCTCACCGAGCCAGGGATTCAATAATTCACCCCTCCACTTT. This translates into CASSPSQGFNNSPLHF.

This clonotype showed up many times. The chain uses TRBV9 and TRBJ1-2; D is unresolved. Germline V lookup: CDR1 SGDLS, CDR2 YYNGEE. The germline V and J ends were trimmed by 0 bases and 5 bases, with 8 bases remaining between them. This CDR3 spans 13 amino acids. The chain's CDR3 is CASSVDGLYGYTF. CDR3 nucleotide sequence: TGTGCCAGCAGCGTAGATGGGCTTTATGGCTACACCTTC.

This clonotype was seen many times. The CDR3, as DNA: TGTGCCAGCAGCGGGGGCTTCTCTGGGGCCAACGTCCTGACTTTC. Amino acid sequence: CASSGGFSGANVLTF. The rearrangement uses TRBV7-9 and TRBJ2-6; TRBD1 is a possible D gene (6 bases). V was cut by 5 bases and J by 0 bases, with 8 bases left in between. The CDR3 contains 15 residues. From germline, CDR1 is SEHNR and CDR2 FQNEAQ (reference sequence).

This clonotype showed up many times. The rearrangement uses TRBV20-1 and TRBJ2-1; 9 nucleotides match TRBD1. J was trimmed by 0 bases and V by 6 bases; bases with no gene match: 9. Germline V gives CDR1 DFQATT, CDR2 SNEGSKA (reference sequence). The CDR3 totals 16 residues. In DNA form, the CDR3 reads TGCAGTGCCCGAGCCGGGACAGGGACCTCCTACAATGAGCAGTTCTTC. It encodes CSARAGTGTSYNEQFF.

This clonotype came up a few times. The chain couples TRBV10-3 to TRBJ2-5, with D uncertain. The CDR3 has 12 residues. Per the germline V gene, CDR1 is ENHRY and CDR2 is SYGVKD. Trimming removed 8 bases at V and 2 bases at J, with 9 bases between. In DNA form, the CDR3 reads TGTGCCATCCGTCACAAGCAAGAGACCCAGTACTTC. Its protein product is CAIRHKQETQYF.

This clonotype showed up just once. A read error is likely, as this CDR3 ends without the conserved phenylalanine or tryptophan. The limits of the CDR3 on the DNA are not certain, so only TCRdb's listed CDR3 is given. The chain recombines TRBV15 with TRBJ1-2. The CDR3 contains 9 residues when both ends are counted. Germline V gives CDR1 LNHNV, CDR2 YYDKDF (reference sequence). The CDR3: CATSTYGAY.

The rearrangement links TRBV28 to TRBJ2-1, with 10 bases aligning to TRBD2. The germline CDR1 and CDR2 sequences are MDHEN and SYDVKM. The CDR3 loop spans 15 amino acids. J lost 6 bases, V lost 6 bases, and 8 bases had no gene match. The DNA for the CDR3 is TGTGCCAGCAGCCTTTTGGGACTAGCGACCAATGAGCAGTTCTTC. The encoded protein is CASSLLGLATNEQFF.

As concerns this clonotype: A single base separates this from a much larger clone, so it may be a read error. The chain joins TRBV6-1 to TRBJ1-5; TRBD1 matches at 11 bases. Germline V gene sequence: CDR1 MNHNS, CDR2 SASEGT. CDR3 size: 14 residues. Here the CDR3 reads CTSRPGQGDQPQHF. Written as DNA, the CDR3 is TGTACCAGCCGTCCGGGACAGGGGGATCAGCCCCAGCATTTT.

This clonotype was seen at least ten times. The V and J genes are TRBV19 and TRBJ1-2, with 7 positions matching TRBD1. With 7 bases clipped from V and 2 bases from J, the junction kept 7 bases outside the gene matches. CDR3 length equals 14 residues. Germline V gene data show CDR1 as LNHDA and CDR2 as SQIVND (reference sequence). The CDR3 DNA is TGTGCCAGTACTAGGGACAGAGGGAACTATGGCTACACCTTC. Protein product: CASTRDRGNYGYTF.

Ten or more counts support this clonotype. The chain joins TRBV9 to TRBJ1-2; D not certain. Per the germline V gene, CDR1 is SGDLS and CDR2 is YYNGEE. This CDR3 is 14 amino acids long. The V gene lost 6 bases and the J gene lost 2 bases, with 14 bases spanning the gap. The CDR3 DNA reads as TGTGCCAGCACCCTCGACACAGAAAACTATGGCTACACCTTC. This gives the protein CASTLDTENYGYTF.

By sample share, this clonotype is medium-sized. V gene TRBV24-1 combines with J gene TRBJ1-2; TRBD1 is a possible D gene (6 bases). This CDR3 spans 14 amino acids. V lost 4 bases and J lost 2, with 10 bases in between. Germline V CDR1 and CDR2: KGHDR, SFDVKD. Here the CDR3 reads CATSDPTGNYGYTF. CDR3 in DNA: TGTGCCACCAGTGACCCAACAGGGAACTATGGCTACACCTTC.

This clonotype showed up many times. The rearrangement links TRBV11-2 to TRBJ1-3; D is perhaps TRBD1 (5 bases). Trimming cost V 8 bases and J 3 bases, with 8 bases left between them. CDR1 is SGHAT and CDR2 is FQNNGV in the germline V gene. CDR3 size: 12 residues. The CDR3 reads CASQGLGNTIYF. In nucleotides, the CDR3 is TGTGCCAGCCAGGGACTTGGAAACACCATATATTTT.

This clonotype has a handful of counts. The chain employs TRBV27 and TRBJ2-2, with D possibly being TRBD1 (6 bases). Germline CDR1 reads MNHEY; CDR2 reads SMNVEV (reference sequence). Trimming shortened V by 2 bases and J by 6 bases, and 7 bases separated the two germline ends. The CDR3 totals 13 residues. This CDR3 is CASSLKGAGELFF. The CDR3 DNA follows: TGTGCCAGCAGTTTAAAGGGGGCCGGGGAGCTGTTTTTT.